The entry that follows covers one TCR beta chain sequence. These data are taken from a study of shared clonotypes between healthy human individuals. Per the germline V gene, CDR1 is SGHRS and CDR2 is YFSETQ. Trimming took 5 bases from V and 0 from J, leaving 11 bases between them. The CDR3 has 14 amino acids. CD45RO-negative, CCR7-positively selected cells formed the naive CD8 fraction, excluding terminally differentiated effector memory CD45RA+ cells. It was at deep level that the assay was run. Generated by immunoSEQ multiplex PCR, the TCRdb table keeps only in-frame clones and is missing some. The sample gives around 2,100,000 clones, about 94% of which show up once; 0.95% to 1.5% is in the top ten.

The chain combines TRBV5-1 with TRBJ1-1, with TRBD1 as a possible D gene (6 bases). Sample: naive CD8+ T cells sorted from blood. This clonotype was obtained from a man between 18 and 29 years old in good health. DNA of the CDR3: TGCGCCAGCAGGGTACAGGGCTTGAACACTGAAGCTTTCTTT. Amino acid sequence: CASRVQGLNTEAFF.